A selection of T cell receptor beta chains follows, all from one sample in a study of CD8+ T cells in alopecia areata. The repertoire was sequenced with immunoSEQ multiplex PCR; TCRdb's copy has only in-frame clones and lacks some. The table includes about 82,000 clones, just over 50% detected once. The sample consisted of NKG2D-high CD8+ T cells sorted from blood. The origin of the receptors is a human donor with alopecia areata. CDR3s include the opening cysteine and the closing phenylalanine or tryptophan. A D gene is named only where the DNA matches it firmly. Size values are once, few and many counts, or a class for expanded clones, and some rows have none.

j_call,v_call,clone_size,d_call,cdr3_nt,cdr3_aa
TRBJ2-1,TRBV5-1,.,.,TGCGCCAGCAGCATTGCAGGGGTTGAGTTCTTC,CASSIAGVEFF
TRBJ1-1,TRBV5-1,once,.,TGCGCCAGCAGACCTACTGGGGGGCTTACTGAAGCTTTCTTT,CASRPTGGLTEAFF
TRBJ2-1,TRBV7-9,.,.,TGTGCCAGCAGCTTAGGCCCGGGGTTGGGCCCCCAAGTCGTCGATGAGCAGTTCTTC,CASSLGPGLGPQVVDEQFF
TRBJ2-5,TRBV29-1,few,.,TGCAGCGTCCCCGACGACACCAGCGCTGGGACCCAGTACTTC,CSVPDDTSAGTQYF
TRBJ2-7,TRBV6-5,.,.,TGTGCCAGCAGTGGCGGGGCGGGCCCCTACGAGCAGTACTTC,CASSGGAGPYEQYF
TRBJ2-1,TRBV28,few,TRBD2,TGTGCCAGCAGTTCGACCCCGTTTCGAGCGGGAGGGGAGGATGAGCAGTTCTTC,CASSSTPFRAGGEDEQFF
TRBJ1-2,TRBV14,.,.,TGTGCCAGCAGCATAACAGGGCAGGTCCTGGATGGCTACACCTTC,CASSITGQVLDGYTF
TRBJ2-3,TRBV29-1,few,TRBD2,TGCAGCGTTGAGGAAGGACTAGCTGACACAGATACGCAGTATTTT,CSVEEGLADTDTQYF
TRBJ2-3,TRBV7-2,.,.,TGTGCCAGCAGCCTCTACCGAGAGAGTACAGATACGCAGTATTTT,CASSLYRESTDTQYF
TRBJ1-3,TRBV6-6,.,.,TGTGCCAGCACCAACTCGGGGGAAGGTGGAAACACCATATATTTT,CASTNSGEGGNTIYF
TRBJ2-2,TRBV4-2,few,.,TGTGCCAGCAGCCAATCGGGCAGGGAGCTGTTTTTT,CASSQSGRELFF
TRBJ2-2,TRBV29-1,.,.,TGCAGCGTTGCCGGGACTCCGAGAACCGGGGAGCTGTTTTTT,CSVAGTPRTGELFF
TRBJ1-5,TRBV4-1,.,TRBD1,TGCGCCAGCAGCCAAGACACAGGGGCTCAGCCCCAGCATTTT,CASSQDTGAQPQHF
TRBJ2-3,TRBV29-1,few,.,TGCAGCGTTACGCAGGAAAACACAGATACGCAGTATTTT,CSVTQENTDTQYF
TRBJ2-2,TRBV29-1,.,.,TGCAGCGTTGGGGGCTCAAACACCGGGGAGCTGTTTTTT,CSVGGSNTGELFF
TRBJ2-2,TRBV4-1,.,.,TGCGCCAGCAGCTTCCGAGCGTCGAACACCGGGGAGCTGTTTTTT,CASSFRASNTGELFF
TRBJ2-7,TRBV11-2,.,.,TGTGCCAGCAGTCAATTTAACGAGCAGTACTTC,CASSQFNEQYF
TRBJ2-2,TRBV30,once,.,TGTGCCTGGAGTCCGCCCGGTGGGGTTGCCGGGGAGCTGTTTTTT,CAWSPPGGVAGELFF
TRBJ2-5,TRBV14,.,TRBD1,TGTGCCAGCAGCGATGAAGTGACAGGGGAAGAGACCCAGTACTTC,CASSDEVTGEETQYF
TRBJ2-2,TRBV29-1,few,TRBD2,TGCAGCGTCCCCACTAGCGGGAGATTGGACGGGGAGCTGTTTTTT,CSVPTSGRLDGELFF
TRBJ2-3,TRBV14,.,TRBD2,TGTGCCAGCAGCCACCGACTAGCGGCTAGCACAGATACGCAGTATTTT,CASSHRLAASTDTQYF
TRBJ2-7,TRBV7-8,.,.,TGTGCCAGCAGTTCGACACTCGGCATGCACTACGAGCAGTACTTC,CASSSTLGMHYEQYF
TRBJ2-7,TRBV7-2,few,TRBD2,TGTGCCAGCAGCTTAGAAGGAGCGGGAGTATACGAGCAGTACTTC,CASSLEGAGVYEQYF
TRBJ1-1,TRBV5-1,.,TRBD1,TGCGCCAGCAGCACCCCAGGGGGCGAAGGAGCTTTCTTT,CASSTPGGEGAFF
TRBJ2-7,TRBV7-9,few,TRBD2,TGTGCCAGCAGCTTACTAGCCTGGACTAGCGGGAACGACGAGCAGTACTTC,CASSLLAWTSGNDEQYF
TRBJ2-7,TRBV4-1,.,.,TGCGCCAGCAGCCAAGATGACCGGGGACTTGCTGCCGAGCAGTACTTC,CASSQDDRGLAAEQYF
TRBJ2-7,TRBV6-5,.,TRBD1,TGTGCCAGCAGTGACAGGGGACGCCTGGGCGAGCAGTACTTC,CASSDRGRLGEQYF
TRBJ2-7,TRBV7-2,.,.,TGTGCCAGCAGCTCCTTCCTCCTAACCTACGAGCAGTACTTC,CASSSFLLTYEQYF
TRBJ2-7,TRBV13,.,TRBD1,TGTGCCAGCAGCCCTAACCCGGGACAGAGTAGTTACGAGCAGTACTTC,CASSPNPGQSSYEQYF
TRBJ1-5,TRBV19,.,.,TGTGCCACCGACGGGGGTTATGATCAGCCCCAGCATTTT,CATDGGYDQPQHF
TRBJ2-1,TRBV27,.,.,TGTGCCAGCAGTGACAGCGCATCTTACAATGAGCAGTTCTTC,CASSDSASYNEQFF
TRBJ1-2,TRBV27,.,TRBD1,TGTGCCACTCAGGGGGCTAACTATGGCTACACCTTC,CATQGANYGYTF
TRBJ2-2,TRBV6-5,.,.,TGTGCCAGCAGTTACAACGGACAGCCCGGGGAGCTGTTTTTT,CASSYNGQPGELFF
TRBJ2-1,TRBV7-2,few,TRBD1,TGTGCCAGCAGCTTCTTAGAGGACAGGGTCGATGAGCAGTTCTTC,CASSFLEDRVDEQFF
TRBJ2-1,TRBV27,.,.,TGTGCCAGCAGTTTGTCGAGGGGGAGCTACAATGAGCAGTTCTTC,CASSLSRGSYNEQFF
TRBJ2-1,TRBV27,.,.,TGTGCCAGCAGTTCAGGGTTTGAGCAGTTCTTC,CASSSGFEQFF
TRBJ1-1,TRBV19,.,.,TGTGCCAGTAGTGGTCCGGGTTGGACTGAAGCTTTCTTT,CASSGPGWTEAFF
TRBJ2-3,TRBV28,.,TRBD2,TGTGCCAGCAGTTTCTTGGCGGGGGTTCGGGCAGATACGCAGTATTTT,CASSFLAGVRADTQYF
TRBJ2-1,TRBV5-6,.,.,TGTGCCAGCAGCGTCGGTATCAATGAGCAGTTCTTC,CASSVGINEQFF
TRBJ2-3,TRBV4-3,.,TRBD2,TGCGCCAGCAGCCAAGGACGGCTAGCGGGAGGGCCCAGGGATACGCAGTATTTT,CASSQGRLAGGPRDTQYF
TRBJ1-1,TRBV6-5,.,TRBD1,TGTGCCAGCAGGGGACAGGGAGGGACTGAAGCTTTCTTT,CASRGQGGTEAFF
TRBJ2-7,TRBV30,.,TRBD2,TGTGCCTGGAGTGTAAGACTAGCGGGCGACGAGCAGTACTTC,CAWSVRLAGDEQYF
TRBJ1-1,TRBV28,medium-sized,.,TGTGCCAGCAGTTTACCCTCCGGGGCAGGGGACACTGAAGCTTTCTTT,CASSLPSGAGDTEAFF
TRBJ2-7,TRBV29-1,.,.,TGCAGCGTCGCCGGGACTTCAACCTACGAGCAGTACTTC,CSVAGTSTYEQYF
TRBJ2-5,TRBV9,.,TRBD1,TGTGCCAGCAGTTTGACAGGGGGCAGAGAGACCCAGTACTTC,CASSLTGGRETQYF
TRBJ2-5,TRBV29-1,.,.,TGCAGCGTTGAACCCACAGGGTTGGGACTCAGGACCCAGTACTTC,CSVEPTGLGLRTQYF
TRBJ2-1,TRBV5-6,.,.,TGTGCCAGCAGCCCCTGGAGGGGTGGCGCCAGCTCCTACAATGAGCAGTTCTTC,CASSPWRGGASSYNEQFF
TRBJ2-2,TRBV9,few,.,TGTGCCAGCACGCAGGGTGATAACACCGGGGAGCTGTTTTTT,CASTQGDNTGELFF
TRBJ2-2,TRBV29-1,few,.,TGCAGCGTTGGGGGATTTGACGGGGAGCTGTTTTTT,CSVGGFDGELFF
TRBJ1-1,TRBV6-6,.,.,TGTGCCAGCAGTTACGGTACCACTGAAGCTTTCTTT,CASSYGTTEAFF
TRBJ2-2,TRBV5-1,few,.,TGCGCCAGCAGCTTGGGGCCGGGACACGGTGCCGGGGAGCTGTTTTTT,CASSLGPGHGAGELFF
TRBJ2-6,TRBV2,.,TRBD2,TGTGCCAGCAGTGCTGAGCGGGGACCTGCTGGGGCCAACGTCCTGACTTTC,CASSAERGPAGANVLTF